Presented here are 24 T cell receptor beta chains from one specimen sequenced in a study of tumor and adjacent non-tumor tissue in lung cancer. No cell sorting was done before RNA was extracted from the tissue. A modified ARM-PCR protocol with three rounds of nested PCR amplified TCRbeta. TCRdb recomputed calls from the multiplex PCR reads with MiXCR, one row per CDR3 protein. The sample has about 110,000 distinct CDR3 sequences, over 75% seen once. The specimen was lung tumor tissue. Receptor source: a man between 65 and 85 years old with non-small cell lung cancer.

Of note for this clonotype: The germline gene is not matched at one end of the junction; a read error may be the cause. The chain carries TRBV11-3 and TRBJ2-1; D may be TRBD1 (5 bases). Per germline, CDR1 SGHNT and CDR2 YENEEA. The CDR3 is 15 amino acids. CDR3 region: CASSLGGRGYNEEFF. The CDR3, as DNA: TGTGCCAGCAGCTTGGGCGGAAGGGGCTACAATGAGGAGTTCTTC.

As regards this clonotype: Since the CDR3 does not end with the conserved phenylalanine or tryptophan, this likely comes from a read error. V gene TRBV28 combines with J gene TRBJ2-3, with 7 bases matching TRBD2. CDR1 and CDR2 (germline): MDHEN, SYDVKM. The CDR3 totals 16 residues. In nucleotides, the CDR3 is TGTGCCAGTAGTTTCTCAAGCGGGATAGGAACAGATACGCAGTATCTT. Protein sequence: CASSFSSGIGTDTQYL.

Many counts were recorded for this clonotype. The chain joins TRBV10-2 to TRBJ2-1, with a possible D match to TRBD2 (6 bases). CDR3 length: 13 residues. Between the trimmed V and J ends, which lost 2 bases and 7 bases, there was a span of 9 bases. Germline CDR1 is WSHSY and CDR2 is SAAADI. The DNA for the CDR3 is TGCGCCAGCAGTGAGGCGGGGTTTAATGAGCAGTTCTTC. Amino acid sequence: CASSEAGFNEQFF.

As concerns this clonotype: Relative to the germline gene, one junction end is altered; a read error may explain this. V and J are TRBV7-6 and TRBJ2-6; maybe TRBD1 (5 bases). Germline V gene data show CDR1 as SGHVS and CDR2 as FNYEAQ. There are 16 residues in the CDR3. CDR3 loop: CPSSLAATSGANVLTF. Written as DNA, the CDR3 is TGTCCCAGCAGCTTAGCAGCAACTTCTGGGGCCAATGTCCTGACTTTC.

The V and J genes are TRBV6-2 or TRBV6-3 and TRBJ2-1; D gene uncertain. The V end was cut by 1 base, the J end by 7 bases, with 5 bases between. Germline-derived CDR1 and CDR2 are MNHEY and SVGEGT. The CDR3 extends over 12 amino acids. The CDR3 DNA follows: TGTGCCAGCAGTTACTGGGGTAATGAGCAGTTCTTC. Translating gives CASSYWGNEQFF.

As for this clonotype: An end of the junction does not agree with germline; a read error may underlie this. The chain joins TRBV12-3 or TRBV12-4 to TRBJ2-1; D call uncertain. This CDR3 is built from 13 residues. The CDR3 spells CASSSEMYSEQFF. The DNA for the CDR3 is TGTGCCAGCAGTTCAGAGATGTACAGTGAGCAGTTCTTC.

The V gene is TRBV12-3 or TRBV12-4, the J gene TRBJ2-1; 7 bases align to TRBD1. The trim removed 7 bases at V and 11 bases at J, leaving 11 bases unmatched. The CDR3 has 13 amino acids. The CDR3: CASNFGRGSKQFF. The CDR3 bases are TGTGCCAGCAATTTCGGCAGGGGGAGTAAGCAGTTCTTC.

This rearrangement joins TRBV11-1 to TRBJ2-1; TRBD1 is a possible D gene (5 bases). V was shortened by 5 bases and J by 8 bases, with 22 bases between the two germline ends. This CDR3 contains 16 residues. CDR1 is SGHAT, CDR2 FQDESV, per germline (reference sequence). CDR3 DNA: TGTGCCAGCAGCCCCCGGCTGGGGCATGGGCCACATGAGCAGTTCTTC. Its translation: CASSPRLGHGPHEQFF.

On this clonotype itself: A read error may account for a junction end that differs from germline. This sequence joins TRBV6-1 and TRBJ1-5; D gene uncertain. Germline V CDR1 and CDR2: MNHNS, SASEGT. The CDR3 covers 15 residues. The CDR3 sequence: CAGSRGSGSNQPQHF. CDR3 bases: TGTGCCGGCAGTAGAGGGAGTGGTAGCAATCAGCCCCAGCATTTT.

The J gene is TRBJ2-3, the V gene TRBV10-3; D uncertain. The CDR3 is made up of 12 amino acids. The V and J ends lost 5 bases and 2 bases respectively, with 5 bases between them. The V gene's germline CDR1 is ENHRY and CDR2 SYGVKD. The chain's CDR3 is CAISFDTDTQYF. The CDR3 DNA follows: TGTGCCATCAGTTTCGACACAGATACGCAGTATTTT.

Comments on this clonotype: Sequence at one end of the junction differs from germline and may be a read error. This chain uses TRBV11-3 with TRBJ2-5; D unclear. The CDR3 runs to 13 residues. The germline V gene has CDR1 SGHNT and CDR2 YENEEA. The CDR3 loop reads CASSLDFSTTRYF. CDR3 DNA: TGTGCCAGCAGCTTAGATTTTTCAACAACCCGGTACTTC.

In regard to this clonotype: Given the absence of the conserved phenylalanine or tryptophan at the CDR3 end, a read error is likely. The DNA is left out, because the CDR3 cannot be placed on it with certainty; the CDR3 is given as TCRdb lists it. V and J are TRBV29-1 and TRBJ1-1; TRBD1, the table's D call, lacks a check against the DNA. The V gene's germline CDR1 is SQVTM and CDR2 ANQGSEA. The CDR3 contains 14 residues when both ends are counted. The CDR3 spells CNVLDRGKDTETFY.

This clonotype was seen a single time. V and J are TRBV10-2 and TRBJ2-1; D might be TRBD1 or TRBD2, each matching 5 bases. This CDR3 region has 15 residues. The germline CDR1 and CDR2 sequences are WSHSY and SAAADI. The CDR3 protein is CPNRSPGTSSHEQFF. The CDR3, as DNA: TGCCCCAACAGGTCCCCGGGAACCTCTTCTCATGAGCAGTTCTTC.

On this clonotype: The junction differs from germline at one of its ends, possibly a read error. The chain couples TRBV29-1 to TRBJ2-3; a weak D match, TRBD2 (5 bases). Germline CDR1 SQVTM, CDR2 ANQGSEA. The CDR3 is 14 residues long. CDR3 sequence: CSAEGIGSKDTQYF. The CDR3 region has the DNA TGCAGTGCTGAGGGTATTGGGAGCAAAGATACGCAGTATTTT.

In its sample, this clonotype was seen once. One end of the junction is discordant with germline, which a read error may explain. CDR3 sequence reads: CVSSQDTSGMYNEQYF. In DNA form, the CDR3 reads TGCGTCAGCAGCCAGGATACTAGCGGGATGTATAATGAGCAGTACTTC. The chain is built from TRBV4-3 and TRBJ2-1, with TRBD2 matching over 10 bases. The J call could be wrong; TRBJ2-7 is a better fit for the DNA end. This CDR3 is built from 16 residues. CDR1 LGHNA and CDR2 YSLEER come from the germline V gene.

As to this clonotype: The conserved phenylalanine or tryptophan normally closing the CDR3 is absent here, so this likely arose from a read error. CDR3 protein: CVSSQTGAKNIQYL. CDR3 DNA: TGCGTCAGCAGCCAGACAGGAGCCAAAAACATTCAGTACCTC. V gene TRBV4-3 combines with J gene TRBJ2-4, with a tentative D call TRBD1 (6 bases). There are 14 residues in the CDR3. The germline V gene has CDR1 LGHNA and CDR2 YSLEER.

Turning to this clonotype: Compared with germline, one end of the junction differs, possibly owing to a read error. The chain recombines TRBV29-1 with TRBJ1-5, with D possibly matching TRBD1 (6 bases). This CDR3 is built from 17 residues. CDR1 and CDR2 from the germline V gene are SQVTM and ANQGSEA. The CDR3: CSVSERHRERKQSAPAF. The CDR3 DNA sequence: TGCAGCGTTTCTGAGCGTCACAGGGAGAGAAAGCAATCAGCCCCAGCATTT.

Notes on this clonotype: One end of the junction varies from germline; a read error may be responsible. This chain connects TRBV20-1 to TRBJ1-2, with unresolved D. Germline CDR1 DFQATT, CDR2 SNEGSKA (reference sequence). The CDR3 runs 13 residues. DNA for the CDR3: TGCAGTGCTCAACACACGGAGTACTATGACTACACCTTC. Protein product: CSAQHTEYYDYTF.

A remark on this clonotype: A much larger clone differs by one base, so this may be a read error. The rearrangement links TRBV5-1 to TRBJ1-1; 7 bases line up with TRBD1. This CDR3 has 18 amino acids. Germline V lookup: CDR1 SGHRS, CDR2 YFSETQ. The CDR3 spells CARSLDPGRFDRVPEAFF. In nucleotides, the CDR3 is TGCGCCAGAAGCTTGGACCCAGGCCGTTTCGACAGGGTACCTGAAGCTTTCTTT.

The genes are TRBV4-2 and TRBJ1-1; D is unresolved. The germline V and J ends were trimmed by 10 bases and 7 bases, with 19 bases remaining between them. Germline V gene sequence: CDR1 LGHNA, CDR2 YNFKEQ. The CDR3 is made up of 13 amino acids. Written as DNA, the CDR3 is TGTGCCAACAGTCAAGAACGAGGGCTTGAAGCTTTCTTT. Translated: CANSQERGLEAFF.

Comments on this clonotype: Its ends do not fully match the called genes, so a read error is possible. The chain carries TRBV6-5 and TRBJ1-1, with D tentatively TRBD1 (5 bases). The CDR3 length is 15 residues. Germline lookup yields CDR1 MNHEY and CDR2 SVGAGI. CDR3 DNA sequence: TGTGCCAACAGGACCGGGATAGGGTTGGCCACTGAAGCTTTCTTC. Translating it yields CANRTGIGLATEAFF.

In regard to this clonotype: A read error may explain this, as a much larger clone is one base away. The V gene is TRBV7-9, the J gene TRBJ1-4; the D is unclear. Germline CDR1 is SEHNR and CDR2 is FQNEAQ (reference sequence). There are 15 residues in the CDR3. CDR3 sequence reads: CASSLSSPVREKVFF. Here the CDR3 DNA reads TGTGCCAGCAGCCTATCTAGCCCAGTGAGGGAAAAAGTGTTTTTT.

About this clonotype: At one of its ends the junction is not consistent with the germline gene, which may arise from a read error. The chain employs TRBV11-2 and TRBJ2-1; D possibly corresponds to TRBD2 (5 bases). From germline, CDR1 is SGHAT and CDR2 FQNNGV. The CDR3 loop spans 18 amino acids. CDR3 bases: TGTGCCGGCAGCTTACATATGCAGGACTGGGCCTCCTATAATGAGCAGTTCTTC. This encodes CAGSLHMQDWASYNEQFF.

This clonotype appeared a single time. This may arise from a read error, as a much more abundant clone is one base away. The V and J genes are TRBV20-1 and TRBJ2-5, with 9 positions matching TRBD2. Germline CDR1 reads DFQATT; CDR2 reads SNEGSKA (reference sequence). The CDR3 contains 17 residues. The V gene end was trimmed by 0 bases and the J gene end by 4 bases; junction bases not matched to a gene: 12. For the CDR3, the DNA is TGCAGTGCTAGAGATCCCGGGCGGGGGGGCCGGGTAGAGACCCAGTACTTC. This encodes CSARDPGRGGRVETQYF.